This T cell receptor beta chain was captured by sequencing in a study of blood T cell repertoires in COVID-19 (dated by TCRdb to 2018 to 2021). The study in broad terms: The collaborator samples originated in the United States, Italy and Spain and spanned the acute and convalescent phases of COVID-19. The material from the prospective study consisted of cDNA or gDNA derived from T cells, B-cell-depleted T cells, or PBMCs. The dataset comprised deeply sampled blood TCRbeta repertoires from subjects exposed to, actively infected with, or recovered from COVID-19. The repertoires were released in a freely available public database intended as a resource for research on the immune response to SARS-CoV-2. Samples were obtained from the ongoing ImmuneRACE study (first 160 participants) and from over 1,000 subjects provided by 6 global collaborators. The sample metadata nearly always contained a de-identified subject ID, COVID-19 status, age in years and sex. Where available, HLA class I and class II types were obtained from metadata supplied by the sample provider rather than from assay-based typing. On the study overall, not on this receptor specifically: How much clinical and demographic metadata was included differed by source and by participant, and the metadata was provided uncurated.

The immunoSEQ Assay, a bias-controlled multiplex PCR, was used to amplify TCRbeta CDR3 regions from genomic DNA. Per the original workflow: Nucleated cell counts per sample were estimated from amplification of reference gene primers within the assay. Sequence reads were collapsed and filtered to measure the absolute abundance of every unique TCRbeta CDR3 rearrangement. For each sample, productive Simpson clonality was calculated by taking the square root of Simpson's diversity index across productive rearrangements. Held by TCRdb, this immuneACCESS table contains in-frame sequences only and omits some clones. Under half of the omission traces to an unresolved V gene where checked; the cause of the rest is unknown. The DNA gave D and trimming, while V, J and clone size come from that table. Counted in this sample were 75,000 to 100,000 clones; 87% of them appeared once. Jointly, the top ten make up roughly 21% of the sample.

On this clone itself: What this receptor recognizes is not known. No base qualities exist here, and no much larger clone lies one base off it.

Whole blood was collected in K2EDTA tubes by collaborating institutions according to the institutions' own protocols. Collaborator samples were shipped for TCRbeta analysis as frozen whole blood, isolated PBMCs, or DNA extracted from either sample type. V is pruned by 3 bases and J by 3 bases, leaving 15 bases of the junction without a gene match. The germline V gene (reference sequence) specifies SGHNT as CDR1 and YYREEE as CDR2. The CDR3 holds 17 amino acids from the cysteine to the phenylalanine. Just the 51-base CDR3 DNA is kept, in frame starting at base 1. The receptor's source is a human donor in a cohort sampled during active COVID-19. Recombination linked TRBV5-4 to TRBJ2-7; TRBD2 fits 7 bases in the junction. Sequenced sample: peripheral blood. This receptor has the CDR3 CASSSSGGRDRFYEQYF. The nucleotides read TGTGCCAGCAGCTCCTCGGGAGGTAGGGATCGGTTCTACGAGCAGTACTTC.